The T cell receptor beta chain described here comes from a study of identical twins. V trimming: 5 bases; J trimming: 5 bases; junction bases outside the gene matches: 6. From germline, CDR1 is MNHEY and CDR2 SMNVEV (reference sequence). This CDR3 region has 13 residues. Template switching created a universal primer site, and the cDNA included unique molecular identifiers. A single record per CDR3 protein comes from TCRdb applying MiXCR to the 5' RACE reads. This table holds approximately 240,000 distinct CDR3 sequences, more than 12% found once. Study-wide results and limits: Beta out-of-frame sequences displayed a weaker excess of sharing between twins. Within cord blood, abundant beta clonotypes carried fewer insertions, but memory repertoires showed no such trend. Rather than following the same donors, the conclusions depended on cross-sectional statistical analysis.

As regards this clonotype: Its antigen is currently unknown.

The sample was memory (CD45RO+) T cells sorted from blood. This clonotype was sampled from a woman aged 18-29 years in good health. The chain combines TRBV27 with TRBJ2-7; 7 bases fit TRBD2. For the CDR3, the DNA is TGTGCCAGCAGTCCCGGGACTATCAACGAGCAGTACTTC. It yields the protein CASSPGTINEQYF.